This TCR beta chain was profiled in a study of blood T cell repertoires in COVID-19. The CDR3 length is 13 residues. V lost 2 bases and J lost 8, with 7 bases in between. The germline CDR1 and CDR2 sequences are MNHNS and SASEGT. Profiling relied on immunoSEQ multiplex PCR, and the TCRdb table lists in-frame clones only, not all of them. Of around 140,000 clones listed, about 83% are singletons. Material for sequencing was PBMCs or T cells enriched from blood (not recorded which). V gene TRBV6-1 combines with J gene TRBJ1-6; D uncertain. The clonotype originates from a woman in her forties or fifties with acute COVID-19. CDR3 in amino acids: CASSEIGDSPLHF. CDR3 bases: TGTGCCAGCAGTGAAATCGGGGATTCACCCCTCCACTTT.